This TCR beta chain was found in a study of cytotoxic CD8 clonotypes in ibrutinib-treated CLL. Study in general: Response samples were obtained once patients had received a median 12 months of treatment, range 6 to 36. Whole-study results and caveats: Elevated clonality accompanied ibrutinib response, with a return toward baseline values at progression. Clonality (at baseline) was higher than in age-matched healthy donors and tracked circulating CD8+ T-cell counts. The public clonotypes identified were infrequent and showed contraction or stability on treatment.

The protocol was immunoSEQ multiplex PCR, while the TCRdb copy is restricted to in-frame clones and leaves out a portion. The sample has approximately 120,000 clones, about 85% seen once. Looked up from germline, CDR1 is WSHSY and CDR2 is SAAADI. Between the trimmed V and J ends, which lost 3 bases and 4 bases, there was a span of 9 bases. There are 13 residues in the CDR3. As regards this clone: The antigen is unknown.

The source is a human donor with chronic lymphocytic leukemia. This sample comprised PBMCs, obtained after 24 months of ibrutinib treatment. The rearrangement links TRBV10-2 to TRBJ1-1; D remains unclear. The CDR3 here is CASSEQSGTEAFF. The CDR3 DNA sequence: TGCGCCAGCAGTGAACAATCGGGCACTGAAGCTTTCTTT.